This is a list of T cell receptor beta chains from one sample in a study of chemoradiotherapy in HPV16-positive cancers. Sequencing was performed with immunoSEQ multiplex PCR; in TCRdb, only in-frame clones are kept and a portion is missing. The table has 25,000 to 30,000 clones, roughly nine tenths seen once; the top ten hold less than 25%. The specimen comprised blood, sampled from a patient who underwent chemoradiotherapy. Receptors originate from a human donor with HPV-associated anogenital cancer. Each CDR3 is given with its conserved first and last residue. A D gene is named only where the DNA matches it firmly. Size tells how often a clone was seen (once, few, many) or the class of an expanded clone, and some rows leave it out.

V gene: TRBV7-8; D gene: NA; clone size: few; J gene: TRBJ1-5; CDR3 protein: CASSLDRNQPQHF; CDR3 DNA: TGTGCCAGCAGCTTAGACAGAAATCAGCCCCAGCATTTT
V gene: TRBV4-1; D gene: TRBD1; clone size: NA; J gene: TRBJ2-7; CDR3 protein: CASSQIDRVEQYF; CDR3 DNA: TGCGCCAGCAGCCAAATCGACAGGGTCGAGCAGTACTTC
V gene: TRBV11-2; D gene: NA; clone size: NA; J gene: TRBJ2-1; CDR3 protein: CASSPASYNEQFF; CDR3 DNA: TGTGCCAGCAGCCCGGCGTCCTACAATGAGCAGTTCTTC
V gene: TRBV5-1; D gene: NA; clone size: NA; J gene: TRBJ1-6; CDR3 protein: CASSLGEGGRYNSPLHF; CDR3 DNA: TGCGCCAGCAGCTTGGGAGAGGGGGGGCGATATAATTCACCCCTCCACTTT
V gene: TRBV6-1; D gene: NA; clone size: NA; J gene: TRBJ2-7; CDR3 protein: CASTGTASYEQYF; CDR3 DNA: TGTGCCAGCACGGGGACGGCCTCCTACGAGCAGTACTTC
V gene: TRBV5-4; D gene: NA; clone size: NA; J gene: TRBJ1-2; CDR3 protein: CASSSTLTGGYTF; CDR3 DNA: TGTGCCAGCAGCTCGACCCTTACAGGGGGCTACACCTTC
V gene: TRBV11-2; D gene: NA; clone size: NA; J gene: TRBJ2-1; CDR3 protein: CASSPRASVGTYNEQFF; CDR3 DNA: TGTGCCAGCAGCCCCCGGGCTAGCGTTGGGACCTACAATGAGCAGTTCTTC
V gene: TRBV5-1; D gene: TRBD2; clone size: NA; J gene: TRBJ2-3; CDR3 protein: CASSLRAGVGSDTQYF; CDR3 DNA: TGCGCCAGCAGCTTGAGGGCGGGAGTGGGCAGTGATACGCAGTATTTT
V gene: TRBV10-3; D gene: TRBD1; clone size: NA; J gene: TRBJ1-1; CDR3 protein: CAIRKGAETEAFF; CDR3 DNA: TGTGCCATCAGAAAGGGGGCCGAAACTGAAGCTTTCTTT
V gene: TRBV5-5; D gene: NA; clone size: NA; J gene: TRBJ1-2; CDR3 protein: CASSPGGNTGNYGYTF; CDR3 DNA: TGTGCCAGCAGCCCGGGAGGAAATACAGGGAACTATGGCTACACCTTC
V gene: TRBV5-1; D gene: NA; clone size: NA; J gene: TRBJ1-1; CDR3 protein: CASSLRTVNTEAFF; CDR3 DNA: TGCGCCAGCAGCTTGAGGACGGTGAACACTGAAGCTTTCTTT
V gene: TRBV7-6; D gene: NA; clone size: NA; J gene: TRBJ2-2; CDR3 protein: CASSLEQPNTGELFF; CDR3 DNA: TGTGCCAGCAGCTTGGAACAGCCGAACACCGGGGAGCTGTTTTTT
V gene: TRBV5-6; D gene: NA; clone size: NA; J gene: TRBJ2-5; CDR3 protein: CASSLPRGQGETQYF; CDR3 DNA: TGTGCCAGCAGCTTGCCCCGGGGGCAAGGGGAGACCCAGTACTTC
V gene: TRBV9; D gene: NA; clone size: NA; J gene: TRBJ1-1; CDR3 protein: CASSVVRTENTEAFF; CDR3 DNA: TGTGCCAGCAGCGTAGTCAGGACGGAGAACACTGAAGCTTTCTTT
V gene: TRBV2; D gene: NA; clone size: once; J gene: TRBJ2-1; CDR3 protein: CASSQDRDWGNEQFF; CDR3 DNA: TGTGCCAGCAGCCAAGACCGGGACTGGGGAAATGAGCAGTTCTTC
V gene: TRBV28; D gene: TRBD1; clone size: NA; J gene: TRBJ1-1; CDR3 protein: CASSYGQVTTEAFF; CDR3 DNA: TGTGCCAGCAGTTACGGACAGGTTACCACTGAAGCTTTCTTT
V gene: TRBV18; D gene: NA; clone size: NA; J gene: TRBJ2-7; CDR3 protein: CASSLTIYEQYF; CDR3 DNA: TGTGCCAGCTCACTTACGATCTACGAGCAGTACTTC
V gene: TRBV29-1; D gene: NA; clone size: NA; J gene: TRBJ2-4; CDR3 protein: CSVRGGQGVNIQYF; CDR3 DNA: TGCAGCGTCAGGGGGGGGCAGGGGGTAAACATTCAGTACTTC
V gene: TRBV5-4; D gene: TRBD2; clone size: NA; J gene: TRBJ2-3; CDR3 protein: CASSLVAGVSTDTQYF; CDR3 DNA: TGTGCCAGCAGCTTGGTAGCGGGAGTTAGCACAGATACGCAGTATTTT